This TCR beta chain was sequenced in a study of cytomegalovirus exposure and HLA in healthy donors (dated 2017 in TCRdb). The study in broad terms: According to a later analysis, one platform produced both the 110 or so validation repertoires and the 670 or so repertoires of the first cohort. The study was designed to test whether signatures of past pathogen exposure could be identified by cataloging public T cell receptors. Along with the approximately 700-subject first cohort, a separate validation cohort of over 90 different subjects was used. To predict cytomegalovirus infection status, the study brought together high-throughput TCR immunosequencing, statistical association of individual TCRs with disease status, and machine learning.

CDR1 and CDR2 (SGHRS, YFSETQ) derive from the germline V gene. Deletion took 2 bases off V and 3 bases off J, with a span of 9 bases between the germline ends. The CDR3 covers 14 residues, taking in both the cysteine and the phenylalanine. The retained sequence is limited to the CDR3, 42 bases, with the frame set at the first base. The donors were included in the validation cohort of some 110 subjects, a group kept apart from the approximately 650-subject first cohort. General conclusions and limits of the study: It was suggested by the authors that the approach could potentially be generalized to other disease states and immunological phenotypes. A few of the identified cytomegalovirus-associated TCR beta chains were confirmed in vitro to be specific for cytomegalovirus antigens. A total of 150 or so TCR beta chains were listed by the study as associated with cytomegalovirus. The validation cohort had no HLA typing available for a later analysis, so co-occurrence within that cohort was assessed over all 120 or so repertoires. Subsequent analysis determined that TCRs grouped into clusters in the first cohort also showed a tendency toward co-occurrence across the 120 or so validation repertoires, and 94% of cluster scores exceeded 0. The classifier was reported to diagnose cytomegalovirus status with high specificity and sensitivity in both the original and validation cohorts. While some public TCRs were present in many individuals, most TCR sequences turned up only very rarely across donors.

This clone was recorded only once. Its target antigen remains unknown. Within one base of it there is no much larger clone, and no base qualities were kept. The receptor library was made with the immunoSEQ multiplex PCR assay. As for how the authors treated the data: To diagnose cytomegalovirus status from the catalog of TCR beta chain sequences, a statistical classification framework was built. The clones in this table, taken by TCRdb from immuneACCESS, are in-frame only. Not every clone is retained; where verified, under half of the shortfall comes from an unresolved V gene, and the cause of the rest is unknown. For V, J and clone size, that table is used; D and trimming come from the DNA. Recorded for this sample are some 350,000 clones; about 90% of them occurred a single time. The ten largest account for 1.2% of the sample.

The origin of this receptor is a woman aged 25 to 39 in good health and CMV-seropositive. The chain is encoded by TRBV5-1 joined to TRBJ2-1, with no reliable assignment of the D segment. Specimen: PBMCs. The encoded CDR3 is CASSFSTNYNEQFF. The nucleotides are TGCGCCAGCAGCTTCTCCACGAACTACAATGAGCAGTTCTTC. This CDR3, with the reference TRBV5-1 and TRBJ2-1 proteins standing in past its ends, gives the full variable domain KAGVTQTPRYLIKTRGQQVTLSCSPISGHRSVSWYQQTPGQGLQFLFEYFSETQRNKGNFPGRFSGRQFSNSRSEMNVSTLELGDSALYLCASSFSTNYNEQFFGPGTRLTVL.